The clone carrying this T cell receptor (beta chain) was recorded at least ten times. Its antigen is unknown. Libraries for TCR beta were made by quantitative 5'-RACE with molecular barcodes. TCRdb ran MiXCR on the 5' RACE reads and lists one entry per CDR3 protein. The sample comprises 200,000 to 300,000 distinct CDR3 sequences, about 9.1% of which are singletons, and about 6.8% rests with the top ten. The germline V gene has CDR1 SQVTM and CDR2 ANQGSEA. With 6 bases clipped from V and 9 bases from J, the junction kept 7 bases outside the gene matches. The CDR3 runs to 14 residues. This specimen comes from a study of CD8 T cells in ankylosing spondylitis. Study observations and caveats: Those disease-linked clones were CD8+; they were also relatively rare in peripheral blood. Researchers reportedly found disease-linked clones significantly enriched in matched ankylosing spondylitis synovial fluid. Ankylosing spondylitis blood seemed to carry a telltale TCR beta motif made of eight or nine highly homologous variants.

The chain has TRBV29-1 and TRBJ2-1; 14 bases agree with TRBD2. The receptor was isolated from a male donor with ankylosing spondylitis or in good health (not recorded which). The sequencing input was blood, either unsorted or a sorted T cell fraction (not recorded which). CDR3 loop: CSVKTSGGALEQFF. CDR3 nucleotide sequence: TGCAGCGTAAAGACTAGCGGGGGGGCTCTTGAGCAGTTCTTC.